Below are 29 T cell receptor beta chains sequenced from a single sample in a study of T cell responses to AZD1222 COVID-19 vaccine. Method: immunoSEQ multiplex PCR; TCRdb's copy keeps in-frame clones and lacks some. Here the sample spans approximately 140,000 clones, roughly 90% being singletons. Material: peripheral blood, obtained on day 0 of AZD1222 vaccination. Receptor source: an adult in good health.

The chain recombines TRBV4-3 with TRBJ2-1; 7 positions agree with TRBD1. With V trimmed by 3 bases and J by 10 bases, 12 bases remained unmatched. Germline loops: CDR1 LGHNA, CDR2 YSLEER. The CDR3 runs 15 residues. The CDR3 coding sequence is TGCGCCAGCAGCCATCGAGACAGGGCCGATCGGGAGCAGTTCTTC. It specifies CASSHRDRADREQFF.

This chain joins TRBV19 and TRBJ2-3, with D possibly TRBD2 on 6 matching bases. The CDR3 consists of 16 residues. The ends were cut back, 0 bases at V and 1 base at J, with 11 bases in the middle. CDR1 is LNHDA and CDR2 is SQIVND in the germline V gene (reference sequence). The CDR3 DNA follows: TGTGCCAGTAGTATAGACAGCGGGCATCGCACAGATACGCAGTATTTT. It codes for CASSIDSGHRTDTQYF. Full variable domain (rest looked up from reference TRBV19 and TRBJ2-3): DGGITQSPKYLFRKEGQNVTLSCEQNLNHDAMYWYRQDPGQGLRLIYYSQIVNDFQKGDIAEGYSVSREKKESFPLTVTSAQKNPTAFYLCASSIDSGHRTDTQYFGPGTRLTVL.

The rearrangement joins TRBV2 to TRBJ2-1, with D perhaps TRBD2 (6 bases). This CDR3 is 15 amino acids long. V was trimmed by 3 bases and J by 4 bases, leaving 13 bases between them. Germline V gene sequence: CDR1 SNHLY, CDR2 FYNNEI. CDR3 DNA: TGTGCCAGCAGTGATGAGACTAGAGAGTACAATGAGCAGTTCTTC. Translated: CASSDETREYNEQFF.

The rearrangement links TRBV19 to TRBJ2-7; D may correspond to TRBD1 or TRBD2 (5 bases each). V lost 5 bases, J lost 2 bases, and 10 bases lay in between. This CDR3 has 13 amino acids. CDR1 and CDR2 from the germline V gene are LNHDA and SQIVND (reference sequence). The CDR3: CASSPGTAYEQYF. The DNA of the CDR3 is TGTGCCAGTAGTCCCGGGACGGCCTACGAGCAGTACTTC.

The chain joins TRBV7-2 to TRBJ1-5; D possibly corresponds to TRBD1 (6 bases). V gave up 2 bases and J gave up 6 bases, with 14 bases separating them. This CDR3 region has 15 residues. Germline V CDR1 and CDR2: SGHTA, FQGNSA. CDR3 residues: CASSLLGGFGQPQHF. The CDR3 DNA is TGTGCCAGCAGCTTACTGGGGGGCTTCGGTCAGCCCCAGCATTTT.

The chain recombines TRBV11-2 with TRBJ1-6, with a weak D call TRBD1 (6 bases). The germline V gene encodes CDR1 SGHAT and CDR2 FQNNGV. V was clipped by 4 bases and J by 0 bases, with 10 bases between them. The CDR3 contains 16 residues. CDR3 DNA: TGTGCCAGCAGCTCAGGGGATACCTCCTATAATTCACCCCTCCACTTT. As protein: CASSSGDTSYNSPLHF.

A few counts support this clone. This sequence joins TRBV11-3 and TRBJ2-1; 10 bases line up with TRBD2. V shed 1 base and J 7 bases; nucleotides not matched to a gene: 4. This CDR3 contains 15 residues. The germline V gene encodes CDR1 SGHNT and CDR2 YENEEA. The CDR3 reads CASSLGLAGENEQFF. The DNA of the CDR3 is TGTGCCAGCAGCTTAGGGCTAGCGGGGGAGAATGAGCAGTTCTTC.

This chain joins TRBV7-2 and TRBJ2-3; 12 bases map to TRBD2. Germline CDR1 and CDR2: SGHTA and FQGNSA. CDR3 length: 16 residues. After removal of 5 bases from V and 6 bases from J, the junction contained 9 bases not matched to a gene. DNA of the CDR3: TGTGCCAGCAGCCCAGGACTAGCGGGGCCCCGGGATACGCAGTATTTT. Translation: CASSPGLAGPRDTQYF.

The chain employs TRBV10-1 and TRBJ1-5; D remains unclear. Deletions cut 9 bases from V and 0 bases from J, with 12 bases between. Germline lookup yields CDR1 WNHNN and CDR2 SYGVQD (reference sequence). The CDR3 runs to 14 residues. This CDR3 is CASSPIYSNQPQHF. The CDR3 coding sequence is TGCGCCAGTTCCCCGATCTATAGCAATCAGCCCCAGCATTTT.

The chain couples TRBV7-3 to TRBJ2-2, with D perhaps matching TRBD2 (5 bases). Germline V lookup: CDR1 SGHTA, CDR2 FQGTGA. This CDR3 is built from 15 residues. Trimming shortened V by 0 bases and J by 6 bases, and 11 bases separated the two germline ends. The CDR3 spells CASSLTRNGAGELFF. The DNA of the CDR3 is TGTGCCAGCAGCTTAACGCGTAACGGGGCCGGGGAGCTGTTTTTT.

CDR3 in amino acids: CASRPPGRTDTQYF. The CDR3 nucleotides are TGTGCCAGCAGACCACCAGGGAGGACAGATACGCAGTATTTT. The gene calls are TRBV6-5 and TRBJ2-3; a possible D gene is TRBD2 (6 bases). The CDR3 extends over 14 amino acids. The V end was cut by 6 bases, the J end by 3 bases, with 13 bases between. Per the germline V gene, CDR1 is MNHEY and CDR2 is SVGAGI.

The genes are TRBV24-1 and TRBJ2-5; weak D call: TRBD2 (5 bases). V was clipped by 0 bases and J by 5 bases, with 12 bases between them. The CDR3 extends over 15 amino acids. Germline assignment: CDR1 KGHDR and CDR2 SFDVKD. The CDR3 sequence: CATSDLNDYGETQYF. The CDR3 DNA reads TGTGCCACCAGTGATTTGAATGACTACGGGGAGACCCAGTACTTC.

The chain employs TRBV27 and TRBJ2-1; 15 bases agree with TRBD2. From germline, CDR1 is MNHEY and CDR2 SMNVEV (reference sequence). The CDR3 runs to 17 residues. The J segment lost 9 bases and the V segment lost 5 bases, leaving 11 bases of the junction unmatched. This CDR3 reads CASSPWTSGRVLGEQFF. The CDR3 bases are TGTGCCAGCAGTCCTTGGACTAGCGGGAGGGTCTTAGGTGAGCAGTTCTTC.

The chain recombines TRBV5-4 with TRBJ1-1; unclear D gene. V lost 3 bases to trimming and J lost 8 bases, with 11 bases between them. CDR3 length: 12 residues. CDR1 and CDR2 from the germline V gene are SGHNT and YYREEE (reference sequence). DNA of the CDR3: TGTGCCAGCAGCTCTTTGAAACAGGAAGCTTTCTTT. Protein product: CASSSLKQEAFF.

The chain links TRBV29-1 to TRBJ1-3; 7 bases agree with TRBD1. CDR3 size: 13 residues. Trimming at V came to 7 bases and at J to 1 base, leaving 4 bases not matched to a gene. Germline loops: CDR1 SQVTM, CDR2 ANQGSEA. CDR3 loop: CSGVTGSGNTIYF. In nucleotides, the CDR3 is TGCAGCGGGGTGACAGGGTCTGGAAACACCATATATTTT.

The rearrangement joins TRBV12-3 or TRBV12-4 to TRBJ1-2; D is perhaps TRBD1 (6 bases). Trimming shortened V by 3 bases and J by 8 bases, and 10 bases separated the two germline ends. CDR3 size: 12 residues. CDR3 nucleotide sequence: TGTGCCAGCAGTTTGGGGGCCAGGGGCTACACCTTC. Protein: CASSLGARGYTF.

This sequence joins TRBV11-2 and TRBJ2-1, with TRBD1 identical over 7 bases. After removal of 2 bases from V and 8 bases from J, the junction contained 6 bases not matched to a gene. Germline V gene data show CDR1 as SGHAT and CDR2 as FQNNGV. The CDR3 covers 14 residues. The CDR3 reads CASSLSDRLYEQFF. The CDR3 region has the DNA TGTGCCAGCAGCTTATCGGACAGGCTCTATGAGCAGTTCTTC.

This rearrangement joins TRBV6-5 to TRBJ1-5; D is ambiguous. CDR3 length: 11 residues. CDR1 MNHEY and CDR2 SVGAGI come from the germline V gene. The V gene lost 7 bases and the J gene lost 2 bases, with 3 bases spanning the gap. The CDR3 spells CASKGNQPQHF. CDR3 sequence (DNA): TGTGCCAGCAAGGGCAATCAGCCCCAGCATTTT.

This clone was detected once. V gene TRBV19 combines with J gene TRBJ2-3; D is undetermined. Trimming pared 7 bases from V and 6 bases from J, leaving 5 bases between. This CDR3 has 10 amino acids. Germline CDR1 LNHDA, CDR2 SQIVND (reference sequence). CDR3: CASIGDTQYF. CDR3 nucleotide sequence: TGTGCCAGTATCGGGGATACGCAGTATTTT.

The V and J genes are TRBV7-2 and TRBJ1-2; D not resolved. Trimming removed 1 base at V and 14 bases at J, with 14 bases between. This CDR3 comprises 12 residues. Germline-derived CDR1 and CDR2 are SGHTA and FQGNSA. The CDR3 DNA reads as TGTGCCAGCAGCTTAGTAGGTTTGGCTAATACCTTC. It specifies CASSLVGLANTF. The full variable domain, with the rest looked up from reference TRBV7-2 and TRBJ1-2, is GAGVSQSPSNKVTEKGKDVELRCDPISGHTALYWYRQSLGQGLEFLIYFQGNSAPDKSGLPSDRFSAERTGGSVSTLTIQRTQQEDSAVYLCASSLVGLANTFGSGTRLTVV.

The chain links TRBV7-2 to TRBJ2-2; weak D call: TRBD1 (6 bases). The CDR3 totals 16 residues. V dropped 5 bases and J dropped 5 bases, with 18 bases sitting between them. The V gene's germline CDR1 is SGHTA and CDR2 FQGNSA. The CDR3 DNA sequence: TGTGCCAGCAGCCCCGGGACAAGGATCATGACCGGGGAGCTGTTTTTT. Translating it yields CASSPGTRIMTGELFF. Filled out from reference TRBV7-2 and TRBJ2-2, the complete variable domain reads GAGVSQSPSNKVTEKGKDVELRCDPISGHTALYWYRQSLGQGLEFLIYFQGNSAPDKSGLPSDRFSAERTGGSVSTLTIQRTQQEDSAVYLCASSPGTRIMTGELFFGEGSRLTVL.

The CDR3 here is CASSLVGARQNIQYF. As DNA, the CDR3 is TGTGCCAGCAGCTTAGTTGGGGCGCGACAAAACATTCAGTACTTC. The V call is TRBV11-2, the J call TRBJ2-4; D may be TRBD1 (5 bases). Germline V gives CDR1 SGHAT, CDR2 FQNNGV. This CDR3 contains 15 residues. Trimming shortened V by 1 base and J by 5 bases, and 12 bases separated the two germline ends.

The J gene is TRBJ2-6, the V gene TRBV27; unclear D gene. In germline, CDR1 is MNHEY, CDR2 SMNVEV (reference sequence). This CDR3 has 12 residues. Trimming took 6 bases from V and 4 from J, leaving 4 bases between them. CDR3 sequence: CASRAGANVLTF. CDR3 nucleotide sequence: TGTGCCAGCAGGGCCGGGGCCAACGTCCTGACTTTC.

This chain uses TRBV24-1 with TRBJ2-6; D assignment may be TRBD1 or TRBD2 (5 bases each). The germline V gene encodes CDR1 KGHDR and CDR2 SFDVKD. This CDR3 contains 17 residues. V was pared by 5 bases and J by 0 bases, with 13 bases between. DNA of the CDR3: TGTGCCACCAGTGGCCCGGGACGGAGCTCTGGGGCCAACGTCCTGACTTTC. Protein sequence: CATSGPGRSSGANVLTF.

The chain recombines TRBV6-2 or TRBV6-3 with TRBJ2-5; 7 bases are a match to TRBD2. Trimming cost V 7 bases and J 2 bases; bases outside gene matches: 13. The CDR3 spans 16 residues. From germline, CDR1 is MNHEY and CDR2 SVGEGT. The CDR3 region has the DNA TGTGCCAGCACCCCAATGGCCGTGGGGGGGCAAGAGACCCAGTACTTC. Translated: CASTPMAVGGQETQYF.

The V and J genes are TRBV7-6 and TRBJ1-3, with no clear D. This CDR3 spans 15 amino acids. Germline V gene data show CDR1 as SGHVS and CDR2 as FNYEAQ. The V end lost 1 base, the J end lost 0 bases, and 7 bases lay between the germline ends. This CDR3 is CASSLGLYSGNTIYF. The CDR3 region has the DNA TGTGCCAGCAGCTTAGGTCTTTACTCTGGAAACACCATATATTTT.

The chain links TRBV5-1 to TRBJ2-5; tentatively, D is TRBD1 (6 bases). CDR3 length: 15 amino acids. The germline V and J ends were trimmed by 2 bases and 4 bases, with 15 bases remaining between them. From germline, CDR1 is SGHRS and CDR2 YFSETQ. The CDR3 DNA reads TGCGCCAGCAGCTTTTTGGGGAAAGGGGGAGAGACCCAGTACTTC. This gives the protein CASSFLGKGGETQYF.

The CDR3 region is CASSRDSVYNEQFF. The CDR3 DNA is TGCGCCAGCAGCCGGGACTCGGTCTACAATGAGCAGTTCTTC. The chain carries TRBV5-1 and TRBJ2-1, with D perhaps matching TRBD2 (6 bases). The CDR3 totals 14 residues. The V end was cut by 4 bases, the J end by 3 bases, with 11 bases between. CDR1 and CDR2 (germline): SGHRS, YFSETQ.

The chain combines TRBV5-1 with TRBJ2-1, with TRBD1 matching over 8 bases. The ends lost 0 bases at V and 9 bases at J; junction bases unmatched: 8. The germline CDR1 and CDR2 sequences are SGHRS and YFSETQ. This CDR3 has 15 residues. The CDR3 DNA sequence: TGCGCCAGCAGCTTGGATCGGCAGGGGGCCGGTGAGCAGTTCTTC. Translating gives CASSLDRQGAGEQFF.